This T cell receptor (beta chain) was recorded in a study of regulatory T cells in long-lasting Graves disease. Time point indicated: newly diagnosed GD, antithyroid drugs for less than 3 months. After RNA was extracted from PBMCs, the TCR library was made from it. In building TCR beta libraries, iRepertoire HTBI primers were used together with Arm-PCR of CDR3 regions. TCRdb re-called the multiplex PCR reads with MiXCR, one entry per CDR3 protein. The top ten clones hold about 25% of a sample with 400,000 to 500,000 distinct CDR3 sequences, approximately 16% of them seen once. This clonotype was observed many times. The data were also submitted as part of a second study, on T cells in Graves' hyperthyroidism and ophthalmopathy. That work adds: First-round RT-PCR with HTBI primers amplified the TCR CDR3 region.

Here the sequenced sample was peripheral blood mononuclear cells (PBMCs), taken at new diagnosis, from a patient treated with antithyroid drugs. The sequence was collected from a woman aged 18-35 years with Graves disease.

CDR3 sequence: CASSFGQFEYGYTF. CDR3 in DNA: TGTGCCAGCAGTTTTGGACAGTTCGAGTATGGCTACACCTTC. The rearrangement uses TRBV28 and TRBJ1-2; weak D call: TRBD1 (6 bases). With 3 bases removed from V and 5 bases from J, the gap between germline ends came to 13 bases. The germline gives CDR1 MDHEN, CDR2 SYDVKM. This CDR3 is built from 14 residues.